Listed below are T cell receptor beta chains from one sample, sequenced in a study of relationships among human T cell subsets. TCRdb processed the multiplex PCR reads anew with MiXCR; each CDR3 protein has one entry. Of a few thousand distinct CDR3 sequences detected, around 75% appear once; the ten largest clones hold over 25%. The sequenced sample consisted of total T cells sorted from blood. The receptors come from a middle-aged man in good health. The CDR3 runs from the conserved cysteine through the conserved F or W. D genes are given only for firm matches. Not every row has a clone size; where given, it reads once, few, many or a size class.

d_call,v_call,clone_size,j_call,cdr3_nt,cdr3_aa
.,TRBV7-9,.,TRBJ2-1,TGTGCCAGCAGCTCTCTTTACAATGAGCAGTTCTTC,CASSSLYNEQFF
.,TRBV7-2,.,TRBJ2-1,TGTGCCAGGGAGAGAGAGAACAATGAGCAGTTCTTC,CARERENNEQFF
.,TRBV14,.,TRBJ2-3,TGTGCCAGCAGCCAAGCTTGGCCAGATACGCAGTATTTT,CASSQAWPDTQYF
.,TRBV7-7,.,TRBJ1-5,TGTGCTAGCAGCTTACCGCCCCGGGGCGGCAATCAGCCCCAGCATTTT,CASSLPPRGGNQPQHF
.,TRBV7-3,few,TRBJ2-1,TGTGCCAGCAGCTCGACAGGAGTGGATGAGCAGTTCTTC,CASSSTGVDEQFF
.,TRBV20-1,.,TRBJ2-3,TGCAGTGCTAGCCCCGGACGAGACCAAACGCAGTATTTT,CSASPGRDQTQYF
.,TRBV19,.,TRBJ2-7,TGTGCCAGTATGGGGAGTGGCGAGCAGTACTTC,CASMGSGEQYF
.,TRBV18,.,TRBJ2-7,TGTGCCAGCTCATCGGCTCGTTACGAGCAGTACTTC,CASSSARYEQYF
.,TRBV5-1,.,TRBJ1-1,TGCGCCAGCAGCTTAGACCCGAACACTGAAGCTTTCTTT,CASSLDPNTEAFF
TRBD1,TRBV7-9,few,TRBJ1-6,TGTGCCAGCAGCCGGTCACAGGGGACGTATTCACCCCTCCACTTT,CASSRSQGTYSPLHF
TRBD2,TRBV10-1,.,TRBJ2-3,TGCGCCAGCAGTTTCGAGACGGGGGGTCGAGATACGCAGTATTTT,CASSFETGGRDTQYF
.,TRBV6-2/TRBV6-3,.,TRBJ2-1,TGTGCCAGCAGTTCTCCCAGGGATTCCCGGCCGGATGAGCAGTTCTTC,CASSSPRDSRPDEQFF
.,TRBV24-1,.,TRBJ2-1,TGTGCCACCAGTGACCGACTCCCGAGGGGATCCTACAATGAGCAGTTCTTC,CATSDRLPRGSYNEQFF
TRBD2,TRBV6-6,.,TRBJ2-3,TGTGCCAGCAGTTACACCTCTAGCGGGGGGGATTCGACGCAGTATTTT,CASSYTSSGGDSTQYF
TRBD2,TRBV6-6,.,TRBJ2-7,TGTGCCAGCAGTTACTCTCCTAGCGGGGTCCACGAGCAGTACTTC,CASSYSPSGVHEQYF
.,TRBV12-3/TRBV12-4,.,TRBJ2-3,TGTGCCAGCAGTTTAGTTAGCATAACAGATACGCAGTATTTT,CASSLVSITDTQYF